This T cell receptor (beta chain) was obtained from a study of blood T cell repertoires in COVID-19. As originally analysed: Nucleated cell counts were estimated from reference gene primer amplification. Clones were read by immunoSEQ multiplex PCR, and TCRdb kept only the in-frame ones, dropping some. From that table come the V and J calls and clone size; the DNA was used to work out D and trimming. The sample includes about 95,000 clones, more than 75% of them seen just once. In its sample, this clone was seen once. CDR1 and CDR2 from the germline V gene are SGHTA and FQGTGA. J was trimmed by 3 bases and V by 5 bases; bases with no gene match: 5. This CDR3 spans 14 amino acids.

The sequencing input was peripheral blood. The source is a human donor in a cohort sampled during active COVID-19. The chain employs TRBV7-3 and TRBJ2-7; 9 bases are shared with TRBD1. The CDR3 is CASSAGTGNYEQYF. The DNA for the CDR3 is TGTGCCAGCAGCGCGGGGACAGGGAACTACGAGCAGTACTTC.